One sample yielded the 14 T cell receptor beta chains listed below, sequenced in a study of blood T cell repertoires in COVID-19. Some clones are missing from TCRdb's copy, which holds only in-frame ones; the method was immunoSEQ multiplex PCR. The data hold roughly 90,000 clones, with approximately 88% observed a single time. Source material: peripheral blood. These TCRs come from a man aged 45-65 years with COVID-19, enrolled during active disease.

The chain joins TRBV4-2 to TRBJ1-2; 8 bases match TRBD1. In germline, CDR1 is LGHNA, CDR2 YNFKEQ. The CDR3 contains 14 residues. J was trimmed by 8 bases and V by 1 base; bases with no gene match: 6. The CDR3 sequence is CASSQGTGTAGYTF. The CDR3 nucleotides are TGTGCCAGCAGCCAAGGGACAGGGACGGCCGGCTACACCTTC.

The chain couples TRBV18 to TRBJ1-5; no reliable D call. V shed 6 bases and J shed 4 bases, with 16 bases lying between them. The V gene's germline CDR1 is KGHSH and CDR2 LQKENI. The CDR3 consists of 15 residues. DNA for the CDR3: TGTGCCAGCTCCCCTAGCCAAGTGGTGAATCAGCCCCAGCATTTT. Amino acid sequence: CASSPSQVVNQPQHF. Using reference TRBV18 and TRBJ1-5 for the parts outside the CDR3, the full variable domain is NAGVMQNPRHLVRRRGQEARLRCSPMKGHSHVYWYRQLPEEGLKFMVYLQKENIIDESGMPKERFSAEFPKEGPSILRIQQVVRGDSAAYFCASSPSQVVNQPQHFGDGTRLSIL.

The rearrangement joins TRBV7-2 to TRBJ2-3, with 12 bases that match TRBD2. The CDR3 spans 18 residues. V lost 5 bases, J lost 4 bases, and 13 bases stayed unmatched. Germline V CDR1 and CDR2: SGHTA, FQGNSA. CDR3 coding DNA: TGTGCCAGCAGCCCCAAGTGGGGGACTAGCGGGCCTGCAGATACGCAGTATTTT. This sequence encodes CASSPKWGTSGPADTQYF.

This clone occurred once. This rearrangement joins TRBV9 to TRBJ2-3; a weak D match, TRBD1 (5 bases). CDR1 is SGDLS, CDR2 YYNGEE, per germline. Between the trimmed V and J ends, which lost 4 bases and 2 bases, there was a span of 17 bases. This CDR3 is built from 16 residues. CDR3 sequence reads: CASSKQGNGHTDTQYF. CDR3 DNA: TGTGCCAGCAGCAAGCAGGGTAATGGTCACACAGATACGCAGTATTTT.

The chain carries TRBV6-6 and TRBJ2-7; D uncertain. Trimming took 0 bases from V and 5 from J, leaving 5 bases between them. The CDR3 contains 12 residues. Germline V lookup: CDR1 MNHNY, CDR2 SVGAGI (reference sequence). This CDR3 is CASSYSTDEQYF. CDR3 bases: TGTGCCAGCAGTTACTCCACGGACGAGCAGTACTTC.

The chain recombines TRBV19 with TRBJ1-6; 8 nucleotides match TRBD1. V was clipped by 7 bases and J by 7 bases; unmatched bases: 3. CDR3 length: 13 amino acids. Per the germline V gene, CDR1 is LNHDA and CDR2 is SQIVND (reference sequence). CDR3 amino acids: CASKDRVNSPLHF. The DNA of the CDR3 is TGTGCCAGTAAGGACAGGGTGAATTCACCCCTCCACTTT. Variable domain in full (rest from reference TRBV19 and TRBJ1-6): DGGITQSPKYLFRKEGQNVTLSCEQNLNHDAMYWYRQDPGQGLRLIYYSQIVNDFQKGDIAEGYSVSREKKESFPLTVTSAQKNPTAFYLCASKDRVNSPLHFGNGTRLTVT.

About this clone: Other DNA sequences in this specimen translate into the identical CDR3. The chain employs TRBV5-1 and TRBJ2-1; D may be TRBD2 (6 bases). Germline assignment: CDR1 SGHRS and CDR2 YFSETQ. V was shortened by 3 bases and J by 4 bases, with 11 bases between the two germline ends. The CDR3 is made up of 14 amino acids. The CDR3 nucleotides read TGCGCCAGCAGCTCGGGGGATAGTTACAATGAGCAGTTCTTC. Amino acid sequence: CASSSGDSYNEQFF. Full variable domain (missing parts from reference TRBV5-1 and TRBJ2-1): KAGVTQTPRYLIKTRGQQVTLSCSPISGHRSVSWYQQTPGQGLQFLFEYFSETQRNKGNFPGRFSGRQFSNSRSEMNVSTLELGDSALYLCASSSGDSYNEQFFGPGTRLTVL.

The chain employs TRBV3-1 (or the pseudogene TRBV3-2) and TRBJ1-6, with TRBD1 matching 9 bases. This CDR3 spans 13 amino acids. Germline V gives CDR1 LGHDT, CDR2 YNNKEL (reference sequence). The junction had 4 bases not matched to a gene; V was cut back by 3 bases and J by 13 bases. The CDR3 region is CASSQGQGRPLHF. DNA of the CDR3: TGTGCCAGCAGCCAGGGACAGGGAAGGCCCCTCCACTTT.

V and J are TRBV5-1 and TRBJ2-5, with 8 bases fitting TRBD1. Germline CDR1 SGHRS, CDR2 YFSETQ. V trimming: 1 base; J trimming: 2 bases; junction bases outside the gene matches: 7. This CDR3 spans 16 amino acids. CDR3 nucleotide sequence: TGCGCCAGCAGCTTGTTTCCCCGGACAGGGCAAGAGACCCAGTACTTC. It is translated as CASSLFPRTGQETQYF.

The chain is built from TRBV5-1 and TRBJ1-2; D uncertain. There are 13 residues in the CDR3. Germline assignment: CDR1 SGHRS and CDR2 YFSETQ. V dropped 2 bases and J dropped 8 bases, with 13 bases sitting between them. CDR3 sequence: CASSLRPAEGYTF. CDR3 DNA sequence: TGCGCCAGCAGCTTAAGACCCGCGGAGGGCTACACCTTC.

J is TRBJ2-2 and V is TRBV3-1 (or the pseudogene TRBV3-2); TRBD1 agrees at 9 bases. The J segment lost 3 bases and the V segment lost 4 bases, leaving 6 bases of the junction unmatched. Germline CDR1 LGHDT, CDR2 YNNKEL (reference sequence). The CDR3 has 16 amino acids. CDR3 amino acids: CASSPDRGVYTGELFF. The CDR3 DNA sequence: TGTGCCAGCAGCCCCGACAGGGGGGTATACACCGGGGAGCTGTTTTTT.

The chain combines TRBV11-3 with TRBJ2-1; 7 bases line up with TRBD2. This CDR3 is built from 15 residues. Germline loops: CDR1 SGHNT, CDR2 YENEEA. The J segment lost 0 bases and the V segment lost 3 bases, leaving 2 bases of the junction unmatched. The DNA for the CDR3 is TGTGCCAGCAGCTTCTCGGGGGGCTCCTACAATGAGCAGTTCTTC. Its translation: CASSFSGGSYNEQFF.

This clone occurred many times. This sequence joins TRBV4-3 and TRBJ1-4, with TRBD1 matching over 11 bases. The CDR3 has 16 amino acids. Germline V gene sequence: CDR1 LGHNA, CDR2 YSLEER. Trimming at V came to 1 base and at J to 8 bases, leaving 6 bases not matched to a gene. Here the CDR3 DNA reads TGCGCCAGCAGCCAAGTCACCGGGACAGGGGGGGAAAAACTGTTTTTT. Translated: CASSQVTGTGGEKLFF.

The chain joins TRBV7-9 to TRBJ1-1, with TRBD1 matching 9 bases. Trimming at V came to 1 base and at J to 4 bases, leaving 1 base not matched to a gene. The CDR3 is made up of 14 amino acids. Germline loops: CDR1 SEHNR, CDR2 FQNEAQ (reference sequence). CDR3 region: CASSLVTGGTEAFF. The CDR3 bases are TGTGCCAGCAGCTTAGTGACAGGGGGCACTGAAGCTTTCTTT.